Below are 27 T cell receptor beta chains sequenced from a single sample in a study of blood T cell repertoires in COVID-19. The protocol was immunoSEQ multiplex PCR, while the TCRdb copy is restricted to in-frame clones and leaves out a portion. The sample has around 90,000 clones, about 86% seen once. Sequencing was performed on peripheral blood. Receptors originate from a man in his forties or fifties with COVID-19, enrolled during active disease.

The V call is TRBV5-1, the J call TRBJ2-3; 9 bases map to TRBD2. The CDR3 covers 16 residues. With V trimmed by 1 base and J by 4 bases, 7 bases remained unmatched. CDR1 is SGHRS, CDR2 YFSETQ, per germline. CDR3 nucleotides: TGCGCCAGCAGCTTGCGGCCTAGCGGGGTTGCAGATACGCAGTATTTT. Its protein is CASSLRPSGVADTQYF.

The DNA for the CDR3 is TGTGCCTGGAGTCTGACGGGTGGCCAGCCCCAGCATTTT. Its protein product is CAWSLTGGQPQHF. The J gene is TRBJ1-5, the V gene TRBV30; no firm D call. Germline assignment: CDR1 GTSNPN and CDR2 SVGIG (reference sequence). The V gene lost 2 bases and the J gene lost 7 bases, with 12 bases spanning the gap. The CDR3 runs 13 residues. Full variable domain (outside the CDR3, taken from reference TRBV30 and TRBJ1-5): SQTIHQWPATLVQPVGSPLSLECTVEGTSNPNLYWYRQAAGRGLQLLFYSVGIGQISSEVPQNLSASRPQDRQFILSSKKLLLSDSGFYLCAWSLTGGQPQHFGDGTRLSIL.

J is TRBJ1-4 and V is TRBV6-5; D is perhaps TRBD1 (5 bases). Trimming cost V 5 bases and J 6 bases, with 16 bases left between them. CDR3 length: 15 residues. From germline, CDR1 is MNHEY and CDR2 SVGAGI. The CDR3 bases are TGTGCCAGCAGTCCGCAGGGAACAGTGTATGAAAAACTGTTTTTT. Amino acid sequence: CASSPQGTVYEKLFF.

In this sample, this clone turned up many times. J is TRBJ1-5 and V is TRBV2, with TRBD1 matching 8 bases. Looked up from germline, CDR1 is SNHLY and CDR2 is FYNNEI. This CDR3 is 16 amino acids long. The V segment lost 5 bases and the J segment 0 bases; nucleotides outside the gene matches: 6. The CDR3: CASSSQGASSNQPQHF. The CDR3 DNA sequence: TGTGCCAGCAGTTCTCAGGGGGCTTCTAGCAATCAGCCCCAGCATTTT.

J is TRBJ2-7 and V is TRBV7-9; 9 bases fit TRBD1. Germline V gives CDR1 SEHNR, CDR2 FQNEAQ (reference sequence). This CDR3 has 16 amino acids. The trim removed 5 bases at V and 5 bases at J, leaving 13 bases unmatched. The CDR3 bases are TGTGCCAGCAGCGCAGGGACAGGGCCGCTTGTAGACGAGCAGTACTTC. Its translation is CASSAGTGPLVDEQYF.

This clone was seen only once. The rearrangement links TRBV6-5 to TRBJ1-4; unclear D gene. The V and J ends lost 2 bases and 9 bases respectively, with 7 bases between them. The CDR3 spans 12 residues. Germline CDR1 MNHEY, CDR2 SVGAGI. CDR3 residues: CASSYLGQKLFF. In DNA, the CDR3 is TGTGCCAGCAGTTACCTTGGGCAAAAACTGTTTTTT.

The chain joins TRBV5-1 to TRBJ2-2; TRBD1 is a possible D gene (8 bases). CDR3 length equals 16 residues. Germline CDR1 is SGHRS and CDR2 is YFSETQ. Trimming stripped 4 bases from V and 4 bases from J, with 17 bases between. The DNA of the CDR3 is TGCGCCAGCAGCAGACAGGGGAGGGGCGGCACCGGGGAGCTGTTTTTT. This gives the protein CASSRQGRGGTGELFF.

The gene calls are TRBV28 and TRBJ2-1; 8 bases agree with TRBD2. The CDR3 consists of 11 residues. Per germline, CDR1 MDHEN and CDR2 SYDVKM. With 7 bases clipped from V and 15 bases from J, the junction kept 8 bases outside the gene matches. CDR3 in amino acids: CASNSGTRGFF. CDR3 DNA: TGTGCCAGCAATTCCGGGACTAGAGGGTTCTTC.

This clone turned up a few times. CDR3 sequence: CASRKGDDSYEQYF. CDR3 bases: TGTGCCAGCAGGAAGGGGGACGACTCCTACGAGCAGTACTTC. The rearrangement uses TRBV6-6 and TRBJ2-7; tentative D call: TRBD1 (6 bases). The CDR3 contains 14 residues. Looked up from germline, CDR1 is MNHNY and CDR2 is SVGAGI (reference sequence). The V and J ends lost 6 bases and 0 bases respectively, with 12 bases between them.

The rearrangement links TRBV24-1 to TRBJ1-2, with 12 nucleotides matching TRBD1. The CDR3 runs 17 residues. V gave up 3 bases and J gave up 7 bases; unmatched junction bases: 11. Germline V CDR1 and CDR2: KGHDR, SFDVKD. The CDR3 region is CATSDGAWGQGAGGYTF. For the CDR3, the DNA is TGTGCCACCAGTGATGGTGCGTGGGGACAGGGGGCCGGTGGCTACACCTTC.

The chain employs TRBV2 and TRBJ1-5; TRBD1 matches at 10 bases. The CDR3 is 16 amino acids. Trimming cost V 5 bases and J 2 bases; bases outside gene matches: 6. The germline V gene encodes CDR1 SNHLY and CDR2 FYNNEI. The CDR3 DNA sequence: TGTGCCAGCAGTCGGAGGGACAGGGGCGGCAATCAGCCCCAGCATTTT. Encoded protein: CASSRRDRGGNQPQHF.

This clone was detected only once. The rearrangement links TRBV29-1 to TRBJ2-7; the match to TRBD1 covers 7 bases. The CDR3 is 14 residues long. Per the germline V gene, CDR1 is SQVTM and CDR2 is ANQGSEA. V was pared by 4 bases and J by 0 bases, with 6 bases of the junction left unmatched. In nucleotides, the CDR3 is TGCAGCGTTGTCTATACAGGGGCCTCCTACGAGCAGTACTTC. Encoded protein: CSVVYTGASYEQYF.

V gene TRBV6-5 combines with J gene TRBJ1-1; TRBD1 aligns across 8 bases. This CDR3 region has 13 residues. Germline loops: CDR1 MNHEY, CDR2 SVGAGI. The J segment lost 7 bases and the V segment lost 6 bases, leaving 7 bases of the junction unmatched. The CDR3 spells CASRDSGGDEAFF. The DNA for the CDR3 is TGTGCCAGCAGGGACTCAGGGGGCGATGAAGCTTTCTTT.

This chain joins TRBV4-2 and TRBJ2-5; 9 bases match TRBD2. V was clipped by 0 bases and J by 2 bases; unmatched bases: 4. Germline loops: CDR1 LGHNA, CDR2 YNFKEQ. This CDR3 comprises 16 residues. CDR3 nucleotide sequence: TGTGCCAGCAGCCAAGAGAGCGGGGGGCCACAAGAGACCCAGTACTTC. Amino acids: CASSQESGGPQETQYF.

This clone was observed a handful of times. CDR3 DNA: TGTGCCAGCAGTGACCCAGAGGAGGGAAGGGCCGGGGAGCTGTTTTTT. Protein product: CASSDPEEGRAGELFF. J is TRBJ2-2 and V is TRBV2; D may be TRBD2 (6 bases). The germline CDR1 and CDR2 sequences are SNHLY and FYNNEI. The CDR3 spans 16 residues. Trimming removed 3 bases from V and 6 bases from J, with 17 bases in between.

The chain has TRBV6-5 and TRBJ2-7; TRBD2 might be the D (5 bases). CDR1 is MNHEY, CDR2 SVGAGI, per germline. This CDR3 has 13 residues. V gave up 6 bases and J gave up 4 bases, with 13 bases separating them. The CDR3 bases are TGTGCCAGCAGGATGGACTCTTTGTACGAGCAGTACTTC. Translating gives CASRMDSLYEQYF.

The CDR3 DNA sequence: TGCAGCGTTGAAGGGGTTAGGCGAGGCGCTTTCTTT. The encoded protein is CSVEGVRRGAFF. V gene TRBV29-1 combines with J gene TRBJ1-1; unclear D gene. Germline loops: CDR1 SQVTM, CDR2 ANQGSEA. Between the trimmed V and J ends, which lost 1 base and 11 bases, there was a span of 14 bases. The length of the CDR3 is 12 residues. Full variable domain (outside the CDR3, taken from reference TRBV29-1 and TRBJ1-1): SAVISQKPSRDICQRGTSLTIQCQVDSQVTMMFWYRQQPGQSLTLIATANQGSEATYESGFVIDKFPISRPNLTFSTLTVSNMSPEDSSIYLCSVEGVRRGAFFGQGTRLTVV.

V gene TRBV30 combines with J gene TRBJ1-1; 7 bases align to TRBD1. V shed 1 base, J shed 6 bases, and the junction held 2 bases outside the gene matches. Germline-derived CDR1 and CDR2 are GTSNPN and SVGIG (reference sequence). The CDR3 runs 12 residues. The CDR3 sequence is CAWSAGGSEAFF. CDR3 nucleotide sequence: TGTGCCTGGAGTGCAGGGGGGTCTGAAGCTTTCTTT.

V and J are TRBV11-2 and TRBJ2-6; D gene ambiguous. V was clipped by 5 bases and J by 2 bases, with 10 bases between them. CDR1 and CDR2 (germline): SGHAT, FQNNGV. The CDR3 consists of 15 residues. The chain's CDR3 is CASSPLMTGANVLTF. The CDR3, as DNA: TGTGCCAGCAGCCCACTTATGACTGGGGCCAACGTCCTGACTTTC.

V and J are TRBV5-8 and TRBJ2-2; 8 positions match TRBD2. The trim removed 7 bases at V and 0 bases at J, leaving 8 bases unmatched. Germline V gene lookup returns CDR1 SGHTS and CDR2 YDEGEE. This CDR3 has 16 residues. CDR3 residues: CASGGGSPANTGELFF. In nucleotides, the CDR3 is TGTGCCAGCGGCGGGGGGAGTCCGGCGAACACCGGGGAGCTGTTTTTT.

The V call is TRBV5-4, the J call TRBJ2-1, with TRBD2 as a possible D gene (6 bases). CDR3 length: 14 residues. V was cut by 0 bases and J by 5 bases, with 9 bases left in between. Germline loops: CDR1 SGHNT, CDR2 YYREEE (reference sequence). CDR3 residues: CASSLVGGDNEQFF. The CDR3 DNA follows: TGTGCCAGCAGCTTGGTTGGCGGGGACAATGAGCAGTTCTTC. Complete variable domain (other parts from reference TRBV5-4 and TRBJ2-1): ETGVTQSPTHLIKTRGQQVTLRCSSQSGHNTVSWYQQALGQGPQFIFQYYREEENGRGNFPPRFSGLQFPNYSSELNVNALELDDSALYLCASSLVGGDNEQFFGPGTRLTVL.

This chain joins TRBV30 and TRBJ1-2; 11 bases map to TRBD1. The CDR3 spans 15 residues. CDR1 and CDR2 (germline): GTSNPN, SVGIG (reference sequence). The V gene end was trimmed by 0 bases and the J gene end by 7 bases; junction bases not matched to a gene: 7. The CDR3 DNA is TGTGCCTGGAGTGTACGGGACAGGGGGATAGGTGGCTACACCTTC. It specifies CAWSVRDRGIGGYTF.

The chain is built from TRBV6-5 and TRBJ1-2; maybe TRBD1 (6 bases). The CDR3 contains 14 residues. Germline values: CDR1 MNHEY, CDR2 SVGAGI. Trimming took 0 bases from V and 4 from J, leaving 9 bases between them. The CDR3 DNA follows: TGTGCCAGCAGTTACTCGACAGGAGGCTATGGCTACACCTTC. Translated: CASSYSTGGYGYTF.

The chain recombines TRBV4-1 with TRBJ2-2; 7 nucleotides agree with TRBD2. The CDR3 has 22 amino acids. Germline CDR1 is MGHRA and CDR2 is YSYEKL. V lost 2 bases, J lost 2 bases, and 23 bases stayed unmatched. The CDR3 DNA follows: TGCGCCAGCAGCCAAAGTCAACTAGCGAGTCGCATCCCATCTAAAAACACCGGGGAGCTGTTTTTT. Its protein product is CASSQSQLASRIPSKNTGELFF.

J is TRBJ2-7 and V is TRBV6-6; 12 bases agree with TRBD1. This CDR3 has 15 amino acids. Losses at the gene ends were 2 bases for V and 6 bases for J; bases not matched to a gene: 5. Germline V lookup: CDR1 MNHNY, CDR2 SVGAGI (reference sequence). The CDR3 loop is CASSYRGTGGGEQYF. The DNA for the CDR3 is TGTGCCAGCAGTTACCGCGGGACAGGGGGCGGCGAGCAGTACTTC.

The chain links TRBV5-4 to TRBJ2-5; tentative D call: TRBD2 (7 bases). The V end lost 2 bases, the J end lost 5 bases, and 10 bases lay between the germline ends. The length of the CDR3 is 13 residues. The germline CDR1 and CDR2 sequences are SGHNT and YYREEE (reference sequence). The DNA for the CDR3 is TGTGCCAGCAGCTTACAGGGAGGGGAGACCCAGTACTTC. Its translation: CASSLQGGETQYF.

This rearrangement joins TRBV5-5 to TRBJ2-2; D may be TRBD1 (6 bases). V was cut by 4 bases and J by 4 bases, with 14 bases left in between. In germline, CDR1 is SGHKS, CDR2 YYEKEE (reference sequence). This CDR3 region has 15 residues. The CDR3 sequence is CASSPFQGSTGELFF. Written as DNA, the CDR3 is TGTGCCAGCAGCCCCTTTCAGGGGTCCACCGGGGAGCTGTTTTTT.